The entry that follows covers one TCR beta chain sequence. Its specificity is unknown. V was clipped by 8 bases and J by 7 bases, with 11 bases between them. The CDR3 length is 11 residues. Germline CDR1 SSHAT, CDR2 FNYEAQ (reference sequence). The PCR contained 60 Vbeta and 13 Jbeta primers. The protocol was immunoSEQ multiplex PCR, while the TCRdb copy is restricted to in-frame clones and leaves out a portion. The repertoire includes 150,000 or so clones, roughly 85% of them detected once, and roughly 9.3% sits in the top ten. The source of the sample is a study of cytomegalovirus exposure and HLA in healthy donors. Regarding the study as a whole: Earlier analysis looked at TCR beta V segments, and most were productive about 87% or about 30% of the time. TCR beta sequences reportedly predicted most subjects' HLA-A and HLA-B alleles accurately. TCR sequences were mostly rare, though some public TCRs occurred in many donors.

V usage is TRBV7-7 and J usage is TRBJ1-2; possibly TRBD1 for D (5 bases). The sequenced sample was PBMCs. The receptor was derived from a man younger than 30 in good health and CMV-seropositive. CDR3 sequence (DNA): TGTGCCAGCCAAACAGGTGCTGGCTACACCTTC. Protein product: CASQTGAGYTF.